This entry is about one T cell receptor beta chain. Antigen unknown. V dropped 1 base and J dropped 8 bases, with 5 bases sitting between them. Germline V lookup: CDR1 LNHDA, CDR2 SQIVND (reference sequence). CDR3 length: 12 residues. The record originates from a study of PD-1 blockade in classical Hodgkin lymphoma. Study results and limitations: Baseline TCR diversity was reportedly lower in newly diagnosed patients than in healthy donors. It was reported as lower still in relapsed/refractory patients.

Each and every patient relapsed after autologous stem cell transplantation, and patients got differing brentuximab vedotin exposure. Assay: immunoSEQ multiplex PCR; the TCRdb copy retains only in-frame clones and omits some. The table has approximately 46,000 clones, around 70% seen once. The sequences come from peripheral blood mononuclear cells (PBMCs), collected at baseline. This TCR came from a human donor with classical Hodgkin lymphoma. The chain carries TRBV19 and TRBJ1-4; D ambiguous. This CDR3 is CASSIGAEKLFF. The CDR3 DNA sequence: TGTGCCAGTAGTATAGGGGCGGAAAAACTGTTTTTT.